The 27 T cell receptor beta chains reported below all come from one sample, sequenced in a study of response to subunit inactivated influenza vaccine. Each CDR3 protein gets one entry after TCRdb re-called the RT-PCR reads with MiXCR. The sample shows hundreds of thousands of distinct CDR3 sequences, about an eighth of them seen only once. This material consisted of PBMCs from blood, taken roughly 48 days after vaccination. Every receptor here comes from a man aged 45-65 years who received an inactivated influenza vaccine.

This clonotype was counted between two and nine times. This chain joins TRBV20-1 and TRBJ2-1, with TRBD1 matching over 8 bases. CDR1 and CDR2 (germline): DFQATT, SNEGSKA (reference sequence). The junction had 13 bases not matched to a gene; V was cut back by 6 bases and J by 6 bases. The CDR3 is 15 residues long. The CDR3 protein is CSAKDRVWSFNEQFF. In DNA, the CDR3 is TGCAGTGCAAAGGACAGGGTTTGGTCGTTCAATGAGCAGTTCTTC.

This clonotype has only a few counts. The genes are TRBV12-3 or TRBV12-4 and TRBJ1-5; D unclear. The length of the CDR3 is 13 residues. V was trimmed by 5 bases and J by 3 bases, leaving 8 bases between them. The CDR3 is CASSGRVNQPQHF. For the CDR3, the DNA is TGTGCCAGCAGTGGACGCGTCAATCAGCCCCAGCATTTT.

This clonotype was picked up a small number of times. The chain links TRBV6-5 to TRBJ2-3; D is ambiguous. Trimming stripped 8 bases from V and 6 bases from J, with 12 bases between. CDR3 length: 12 residues. The germline CDR1 and CDR2 sequences are MNHEY and SVGAGI. The DNA of the CDR3 is TGTGCCAGCGGCCCTAACTCGGATACGCAGTATTTT. It is translated as CASGPNSDTQYF.

The chain has TRBV29-1 and TRBJ2-1; D is uncertain. Germline V lookup: CDR1 SQVTM, CDR2 ANQGSEA. Between the trimmed V and J ends, which lost 3 bases and 5 bases, there was a span of 11 bases. This CDR3 contains 13 residues. CDR3: CSVDSQNNNEQFF. The CDR3 region has the DNA TGCAGCGTTGATAGTCAGAATAACAATGAGCAGTTCTTC.

J is TRBJ2-3 and V is TRBV10-3; 10 nucleotides align to TRBD2. The J segment lost 2 bases and the V segment lost 8 bases, leaving 10 bases of the junction unmatched. Germline V gene data show CDR1 as ENHRY and CDR2 as SYGVKD. CDR3 length: 16 residues. The CDR3 reads CAILSPLAGDTDTQYF. CDR3 DNA: TGTGCCATCCTCTCTCCCCTAGCGGGGGACACAGATACGCAGTATTTT.

About this clonotype itself: One end of the junction is discordant with germline, which a read error may explain. The chain combines TRBV7-2 with TRBJ2-2; possibly TRBD2 for D (5 bases). The CDR3 contains 15 residues. Germline CDR1 and CDR2: SGHTA and FQGNSA. The DNA for the CDR3 is TGTGCCAGCAGCTTAGCTTATGGGGTCCCCGGGGAGCTGTTATTT. Translated: CASSLAYGVPGELLF.

The CDR3 here is CASSQDGTGREKYF. The CDR3 nucleotides read TGCGCCAGCAGCCAAGATGGGACAGGGAGGGAAAAGTACTTC. The chain combines TRBV4-1 with TRBJ2-7; 9 bases agree with TRBD1. The ends lost 0 bases at V and 11 bases at J; junction bases unmatched: 8. Germline CDR1 and CDR2: MGHRA and YSYEKL. The CDR3 has 14 amino acids.

The chain employs TRBV10-3 and TRBJ2-7; TRBD1 is a possible D gene (6 bases). CDR3 length equals 11 residues. Germline V gene data show CDR1 as ENHRY and CDR2 as SYGVKD. Here the CDR3 reads CAGGQFYEQYF. The CDR3 DNA reads as TGTGCTGGAGGACAGTTTTACGAGCAGTACTTC.

In this sample, this clonotype turned up a few times. This chain links TRBV7-8 with TRBJ1-5; 7 bases match TRBD1. Germline CDR1 and CDR2: SGHVS and FQNEAQ. With 5 bases clipped from V and 6 bases from J, the junction kept 10 bases outside the gene matches. CDR3 size: 15 residues. The CDR3 reads CASSPETGMSQPQHF. DNA for the CDR3: TGTGCCAGCAGCCCGGAGACAGGGATGAGTCAGCCCCAGCATTTT.

Comment on this clonotype: At one of its ends the junction is not consistent with the germline gene, which may arise from a read error. The rearrangement links TRBV20-1 to TRBJ2-2, with TRBD2 identical over 13 bases. The V gene's germline CDR1 is DFQATT and CDR2 SNEGSKA (reference sequence). The CDR3 covers 17 residues. The CDR3 DNA is TGCTGTGCTAGACTAGCGGGAGGCCTTGCGAACACCGGGGAGCTGTTTTTT. Amino acid sequence: CCARLAGGLANTGELFF.

This clonotype was recorded a few times. This chain links TRBV6-5 with TRBJ2-7; TRBD2 matches 8 bases. Germline V gene sequence: CDR1 MNHEY, CDR2 SVGAGI. With V trimmed by 2 bases and J by 5 bases, 8 bases remained unmatched. The length of the CDR3 is 15 residues. DNA for the CDR3: TGTGCCAGCAGTTACAAAGCGGGGGCCCCCCACGAGCAGTACTTC. This gives the protein CASSYKAGAPHEQYF.

At least ten counts were recorded for this clonotype. The chain joins TRBV7-2 to TRBJ2-7; 7 positions agree with TRBD2. The V gene's germline CDR1 is SGHTA and CDR2 FQGNSA. The CDR3 is 14 amino acids. V dropped 0 bases and J dropped 7; count of bases not matched to a gene: 6. The CDR3 reads CASSLAGGGIEQYF. In nucleotides, the CDR3 is TGTGCCAGCAGCTTAGCCGGGGGAGGGATTGAGCAGTACTTC.

The chain links TRBV6-2 or TRBV6-3 to TRBJ2-7, with 9 bases that match TRBD2. Germline V gene data show CDR1 as MNHEY and CDR2 as SVGEGT. With 5 bases clipped from V and 4 bases from J, the junction kept 18 bases outside the gene matches. CDR3 size: 18 residues. CDR3 region: CASSRDRMVAGVGYEQYF. DNA for the CDR3: TGTGCCAGCAGTCGAGACCGAATGGTAGCGGGAGTAGGATACGAGCAGTACTTC.

This clonotype appeared a few times. The chain recombines TRBV24-1 with TRBJ2-1; D is possibly TRBD1 or TRBD2 (5 bases each). The CDR3 sequence is 13 residues long. Germline V CDR1 and CDR2: KGHDR, SFDVKD. The ends were cut back, 3 bases at V and 11 bases at J, with 13 bases in the middle. The CDR3 loop reads CATSDPGTDQQFF. CDR3 nucleotide sequence: TGTGCCACCAGTGATCCAGGGACGGATCAGCAGTTCTTC.

This chain uses TRBV11-2 with TRBJ2-3, with 9 bases lining up with TRBD2. The J segment lost 5 bases and the V segment lost 0 bases, leaving 9 bases of the junction unmatched. Germline V gene data show CDR1 as SGHAT and CDR2 as FQNNGV. The CDR3 loop spans 17 amino acids. CDR3 residues: CASSLEVTSGGRDTQYF. The CDR3 nucleotides read TGTGCCAGCAGCTTAGAAGTGACTAGCGGAGGGAGAGATACGCAGTATTTT.

This clonotype has only a few counts. The chain uses TRBV5-1 and TRBJ1-4; D unclear. Germline assignment: CDR1 SGHRS and CDR2 YFSETQ. This CDR3 is built from 15 residues. Trimming pared 0 bases from V and 0 bases from J, leaving 6 bases between. The CDR3 region is CASSLVGTTNEKLFF. The CDR3 coding sequence is TGCGCCAGCAGCTTGGTCGGGACAACTAATGAAAAACTGTTTTTT.

This clonotype was recorded many times. The V call is TRBV5-1, the J call TRBJ1-2; D not certain. Per germline, CDR1 SGHRS and CDR2 YFSETQ. The V gene lost 4 bases and the J gene lost 3 bases, with 10 bases spanning the gap. There are 13 residues in the CDR3. The CDR3 region is CASSPEGDYGYTF. CDR3 nucleotide sequence: TGCGCCAGCAGCCCGGAAGGTGACTATGGCTACACCTTC.

This sequence joins TRBV29-1 and TRBJ1-1, with D tentatively TRBD1 (5 bases). Per germline, CDR1 SQVTM and CDR2 ANQGSEA. Trimming took 2 bases from V and 2 from J, leaving 6 bases between them. This CDR3 region has 12 residues. The CDR3 DNA follows: TGCAGCGTTGAAACAGGTAACACTGAAGCTTTCTTT. Its translation is CSVETGNTEAFF.

This clonotype was detected many times. This chain connects TRBV13 to TRBJ1-2, with 9 bases lining up with TRBD1. Germline V CDR1 and CDR2: PRHDT, FYEKMQ (reference sequence). Trimming took 5 bases from V and 8 from J; bases not matched to a gene: 9. This CDR3 is 14 amino acids long. In DNA form, the CDR3 reads TGTGCCAGCAGCCTGGGACAGGGAGCTGACGGCTACACCTTC. Its protein is CASSLGQGADGYTF.

The J gene is TRBJ2-3, the V gene TRBV6-2 or TRBV6-3, with 7 bases matching TRBD2. Germline assignment: CDR1 MNHEY and CDR2 SVGEGT. V shed 5 bases and J 6 bases; nucleotides not matched to a gene: 8. This CDR3 has 14 amino acids. The CDR3 reads CASSPQGSGDTQYF. In DNA form, the CDR3 reads TGTGCCAGCAGTCCCCAGGGTAGCGGGGATACGCAGTATTTT.

This clonotype was seen more than once but under ten times. The chain recombines TRBV12-3 or TRBV12-4 with TRBJ2-7; 9 bases agree with TRBD1. V trimming: 8 bases; J trimming: 2 bases; junction bases outside the gene matches: 13. CDR3 size: 16 residues. This CDR3 is CASGREAGQGTYEQYF. The CDR3 region has the DNA TGTGCCAGCGGTCGAGAGGCGGGACAGGGTACCTACGAGCAGTACTTC.

Only a few counts were recorded for this clonotype. The rearrangement joins TRBV20-1 to TRBJ2-7, with unresolved D. The CDR3 extends over 12 amino acids. Germline V gene lookup returns CDR1 DFQATT and CDR2 SNEGSKA (reference sequence). V was trimmed by 6 bases and J by 6 bases, leaving 15 bases between them. Here the CDR3 DNA reads TGCAGTGCAGACCCCGCCCCCCCCGAGCAGTACTTC. Its protein product is CSADPAPPEQYF.

This clonotype was seen at least ten times. The rearrangement uses TRBV12-3 or TRBV12-4 and TRBJ2-3; D is unresolved. This CDR3 is 12 amino acids long. Trimming stripped 2 bases from V and 5 bases from J, with 5 bases between. CDR3 loop: CASSLYGDTQYF. The CDR3 nucleotides read TGTGCCAGCAGTTTATATGGAGATACGCAGTATTTT.

The chain has TRBV3-1 and TRBJ2-7; TRBD1 might be the D (6 bases). V dropped 1 base and J dropped 1 base, with 14 bases sitting between them. Germline CDR1 is LGHDT and CDR2 is YNNKEL (reference sequence). The CDR3 runs 16 residues. The CDR3 coding sequence is TGTGCCAGCAGCCAAGGACCGACAGGCCATTCCTACGAGCAGTACTTC. Encoded protein: CASSQGPTGHSYEQYF.

This clonotype was counted between two and nine times. This rearrangement joins TRBV7-2 to TRBJ1-6; perhaps TRBD1 as D (5 bases). CDR1 and CDR2 from the germline V gene are SGHTA and FQGNSA. The V and J ends lost 2 bases and 10 bases respectively, with 18 bases between them. The CDR3 length is 16 residues. CDR3 residues: CASSLSGSDIRSPLHF. The CDR3 DNA reads TGTGCCAGCAGCTTATCAGGTTCGGACATTCGGTCACCCCTCCACTTT.

The genes are TRBV4-3 and TRBJ2-1; 8 bases map to TRBD2. After removal of 2 bases from V and 2 bases from J, the junction contained 8 bases not matched to a gene. Germline assignment: CDR1 LGHNA and CDR2 YSLEER. The CDR3 length is 17 residues. This CDR3 is CASSQYRSREAYNEQFF. DNA for the CDR3: TGCGCCAGCAGCCAATATCGTTCGCGGGAGGCCTACAATGAGCAGTTCTTC.

At least ten counts were recorded for this clonotype. This chain links TRBV7-9 with TRBJ2-2; D is undetermined. The germline gives CDR1 SEHNR, CDR2 FQNEAQ (reference sequence). Trimming left V 5 bases short and J 2 bases short, with 9 bases between. The CDR3 is 14 residues long. CDR3 DNA sequence: TGTGCCAGCAGCCTTTCGCTAAACACCGGGGAGCTGTTTTTT. This sequence encodes CASSLSLNTGELFF.